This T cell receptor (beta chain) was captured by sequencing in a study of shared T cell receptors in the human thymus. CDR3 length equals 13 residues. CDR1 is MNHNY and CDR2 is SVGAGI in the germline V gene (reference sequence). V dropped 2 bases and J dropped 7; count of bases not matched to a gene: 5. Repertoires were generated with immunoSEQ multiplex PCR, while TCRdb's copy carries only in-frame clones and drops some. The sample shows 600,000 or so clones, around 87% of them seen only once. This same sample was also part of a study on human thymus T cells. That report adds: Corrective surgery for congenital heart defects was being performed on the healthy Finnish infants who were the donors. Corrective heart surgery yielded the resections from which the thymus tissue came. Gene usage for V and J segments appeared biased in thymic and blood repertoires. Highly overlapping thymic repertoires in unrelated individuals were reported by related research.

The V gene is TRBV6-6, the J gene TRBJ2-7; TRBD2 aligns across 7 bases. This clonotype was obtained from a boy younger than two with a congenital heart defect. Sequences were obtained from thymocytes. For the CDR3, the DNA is TGTGCCAGCAGTTACGCGGGAGTCTGGGAGCAGTACTTC. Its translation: CASSYAGVWEQYF.